This paragraph reports one T cell receptor (beta chain). The source of the sample is a study of blood T cell repertoires in COVID-19. Ages ranged from about 18 to 89 years, with residence in 24 US areas. Germline values: CDR1 LGHDT, CDR2 YNNKEL (reference sequence). The CDR3 sequence is 16 residues long. Trimming took 4 bases from V and 3 from J; bases not matched to a gene: 8. Method: immunoSEQ multiplex PCR; TCRdb's copy keeps in-frame clones and lacks some. The sample shows fewer than 400,000 clones, about nine tenths of them seen only once. This TCR was sampled from a man between 60 and 75 years old who had recovered from COVID-19. V gene TRBV3-1 (or the pseudogene TRBV3-2) combines with J gene TRBJ2-7, with 11 bases aligning to TRBD2. Sequencing used PBMCs or T cells enriched from blood (not recorded which). The CDR3 here is CASSRSGTSGLYEQYF. CDR3 DNA sequence: TGTGCCAGCAGCCGTTCCGGGACTAGCGGCCTCTACGAGCAGTACTTC.